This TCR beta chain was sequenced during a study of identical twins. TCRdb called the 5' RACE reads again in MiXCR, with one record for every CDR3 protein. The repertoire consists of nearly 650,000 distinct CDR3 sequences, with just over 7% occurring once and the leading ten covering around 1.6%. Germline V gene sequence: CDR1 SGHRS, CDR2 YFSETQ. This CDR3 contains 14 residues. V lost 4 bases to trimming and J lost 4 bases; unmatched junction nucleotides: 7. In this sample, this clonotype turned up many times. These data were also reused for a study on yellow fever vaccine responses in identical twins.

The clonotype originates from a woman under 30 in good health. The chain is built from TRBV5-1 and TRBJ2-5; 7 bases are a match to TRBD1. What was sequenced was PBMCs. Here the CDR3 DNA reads TGCGCCAGCAGCGCCAGAACAGGGGCAGAGACCCAGTACTTC. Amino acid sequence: CASSARTGAETQYF.